Sequencing of this T cell receptor beta chain was carried out in a study of T-cell reconstitution after alpha-beta-depleted transplantation in children. A note on this clonotype: Its antigen is not identified.

Overall study results and limits: Some patients' high day-60 TCRbeta diversity was attributed to recipient cells surviving conditioning. Approximately two months post-transplant, alpha-beta T cells reportedly originated from several hundred expanded graft clones.

CDR1 and CDR2 from the germline V gene are MDHEN and SYDVKM. The CDR3 loop spans 13 amino acids. With 7 bases removed from V and 0 bases from J, the gap between germline ends came to 8 bases. This sample's TCRbeta library carried unique molecular identifier barcodes. TCRdb passed the PCR reads through MiXCR, listing each CDR3 protein once. There are fewer than 350,000 distinct CDR3 sequences in the sample; 10% occur only once, and 7.5% lies in the top ten. Sequences were derived from PBMCs, sampled before TCRalphabeta/CD19-depleted stem cell transplant. The receptor comes from a boy under two years old with acute myeloid leukemia, due to receive a stem cell transplant. This chain joins TRBV28 and TRBJ2-3; D perhaps matches TRBD1 (5 bases). CDR3 in amino acids: CASMDTSTDTQYF. As DNA, the CDR3 is TGTGCCAGCATGGACACAAGCACAGATACGCAGTATTTT.